This T cell receptor beta chain was sequenced during a study of blood T cell repertoires in COVID-19. Study-level background: COVID-19 samples from acute and convalescent phases originated in the United States, Italy and Spain. T cells, B-cell-depleted T cells, or PBMCs provided the cDNA or gDNA that served as material.

Germline values: CDR1 MNHNY, CDR2 SVGAGI (reference sequence). Trimming cost V 3 bases and J 8 bases, with 11 bases left between them. The CDR3 is 14 residues long. Authors' data handling: Nucleated cell number was recorded as an estimate derived from reference gene primer amplification. Sequencing used immunoSEQ multiplex PCR; TCRdb keeps in-frame clones, though not all of them. That table furnishes V, J and clone size, whereas the DNA furnished D and trimming. There are 70,000 to 95,000 clones in the sample; nearly 95% occur only once, and approximately 4.3% lies in the top ten. The J gene is TRBJ1-6, the V gene TRBV6-6; D unclear. The receptor's source is a human donor with active COVID-19. The donor label of this sample is uncertain. Source material: peripheral blood. The CDR3 reads CASSYRVVDSPLHF. The CDR3 coding sequence is TGTGCCAGCAGTTATCGAGTTGTCGATTCACCCCTCCACTTT.